This TCR beta chain derives from a study of blood T cells in healthy people across ages. Whole-study results and caveats: The unknown donor CMV status may have confounded expanded clonotype changes. With age, beta diversity per million T cells declined roughly linearly, significantly by 30 to 40.

Primed by a sample-barcoded 5' primer and a J-beta primer mix, a second PCR proceeded for 7 to 11 cycles. TCRdb re-called the 5' RACE reads through MiXCR, storing one row per CDR3 protein. This repertoire shows about 1.6 million distinct CDR3 sequences, about 35% found once; its top ten account for 11%. CDR1 and CDR2 from the germline V gene are MGHRA and YSYEKL. CDR3 length: 13 residues. Trimming cost V 3 bases and J 10 bases, with 13 bases left between them. This clonotype was seen a few times. Antigen specificity is unknown. The sample comprised blood. This chain links TRBV4-1 with TRBJ2-1, with D unresolved. The TCR was taken from a woman in her twenties or thirties in good health. For the CDR3, the DNA is TGCGCCAGCAGCCATGACCCCAACGCGGAGCAGTTCTTC. It translates to CASSHDPNAEQFF.